The next 13 T cell receptor beta chains were all read from a single sample in a study of T cell changes during pregnancy in multiple sclerosis. TCRdb keeps only in-frame clones here, not all; method: immunoSEQ multiplex PCR. This sample has around 110,000 clones; 85% to 95% occur once, and the top ten carry around 1.5%. The sample consisted of peripheral blood, taken after pregnancy. All receptors derive from a female donor with multiple sclerosis, enrolled in a pregnancy study.

The rearrangement links TRBV15 to TRBJ1-1, with D unclear. The germline CDR1 and CDR2 sequences are LNHNV and YYDKDF (reference sequence). The CDR3 is 14 residues long. V gave up 3 bases and J gave up 5 bases, with 13 bases separating them. CDR3: CATSRKERRTEAFF. Here the CDR3 DNA reads TGTGCCACCAGCAGGAAAGAACGGAGGACTGAAGCTTTCTTT.

The V call is TRBV18, the J call TRBJ2-1; 11 nucleotides line up with TRBD2. The V and J ends lost 6 bases and 4 bases, in that order; junction bases with no gene match: 5. The CDR3 sequence is 15 residues long. Per the germline V gene, CDR1 is KGHSH and CDR2 is LQKENI. In DNA, the CDR3 is TGTGCCAGCTCCCCCGGGACTAGCGGATACAATGAGCAGTTCTTC. Residues: CASSPGTSGYNEQFF.

This chain uses TRBV15 with TRBJ1-2, with D hard to call. The CDR3 extends over 15 amino acids. The germline V gene has CDR1 LNHNV and CDR2 YYDKDF (reference sequence). V was cut by 0 bases and J by 7 bases, with 15 bases left in between. The DNA for the CDR3 is TGTGCCACCAGCAGAGATATTGGGGAGGCTTTTGGCTACACCTTC. Its translation: CATSRDIGEAFGYTF.

The J gene is TRBJ2-7, the V gene TRBV9, with TRBD2 matching over 13 bases. V lost 0 bases, J lost 5 bases, and 8 bases stayed unmatched. The CDR3 extends over 17 amino acids. The germline CDR1 and CDR2 sequences are SGDLS and YYNGEE. Here the CDR3 DNA reads TGTGCCAGCAGCGTAGGAGGGTCGGGACTAGCGGGAAACGAGCAGTACTTC. It is translated as CASSVGGSGLAGNEQYF.

This clone showed up just once. V usage is TRBV7-6 and J usage is TRBJ2-2, with 9 positions matching TRBD1. Germline V lookup: CDR1 SGHVS, CDR2 FNYEAQ. The CDR3 covers 16 residues. Trimming cost V 5 bases and J 4 bases; bases outside gene matches: 8. The CDR3 DNA follows: TGTGCCAGCAGCCTGGGACAGGGAACGGCCACCGGGGAGCTGTTTTTT. This sequence encodes CASSLGQGTATGELFF.

This rearrangement joins TRBV6-4 to TRBJ2-2; D is perhaps TRBD2 (5 bases). The CDR3 has 13 residues. Germline V gene sequence: CDR1 MRHNA, CDR2 SNTAGT. V shed 6 bases and J shed 2 bases, with 7 bases lying between them. The CDR3 DNA follows: TGTGCCAGCAGCTCGGGAAACACCGGGGAGCTGTTTTTT. It encodes CASSSGNTGELFF.

The chain couples TRBV19 to TRBJ2-1; 8 positions match TRBD1. With 4 bases clipped from V and 3 bases from J, the junction kept 5 bases outside the gene matches. The CDR3 length is 15 residues. The germline V gene has CDR1 LNHDA and CDR2 SQIVND (reference sequence). This CDR3 is CASSSGTGGYNEQFF. CDR3 DNA sequence: TGTGCCAGTAGTAGCGGGACAGGTGGCTACAATGAGCAGTTCTTC. The full variable domain, completed using reference TRBV19 and TRBJ2-1, is DGGITQSPKYLFRKEGQNVTLSCEQNLNHDAMYWYRQDPGQGLRLIYYSQIVNDFQKGDIAEGYSVSREKKESFPLTVTSAQKNPTAFYLCASSSGTGGYNEQFFGPGTRLTVL.

This rearrangement joins TRBV5-1 to TRBJ2-7; D may be TRBD2 (6 bases). This CDR3 is built from 13 residues. CDR1 and CDR2 from the germline V gene are SGHRS and YFSETQ. V was trimmed by 7 bases and J by 3 bases, leaving 14 bases between them. CDR3 sequence (DNA): TGCGCCAGCCGCCCCGGGAGCGTCTACGAGCAGTACTTC. Protein product: CASRPGSVYEQYF.

This clone was found once. The V gene is TRBV19, the J gene TRBJ2-7, with 13 bases matching TRBD2. This CDR3 has 14 amino acids. The V gene's germline CDR1 is LNHDA and CDR2 SQIVND (reference sequence). J was trimmed by 5 bases and V by 10 bases; bases with no gene match: 8. The CDR3 protein is CATRRTSGSDEQYF. Here the CDR3 DNA reads TGTGCCACCCGCCGGACTAGCGGGAGCGACGAGCAGTACTTC.

This clone showed up just once. The J gene is TRBJ2-7, the V gene TRBV25-1; 10 bases fit TRBD2. Trimming cost V 3 bases and J 4 bases; bases outside gene matches: 3. The CDR3 sequence is 14 residues long. Germline V gene data show CDR1 as MGHDK and CDR2 as SYGVNS. DNA for the CDR3: TGTGCCAGCAGTGACGCGGGACTAGCGTACGAGCAGTACTTC. Its protein is CASSDAGLAYEQYF.

This sequence joins TRBV2 and TRBJ2-7; TRBD2 agrees at 10 bases. This CDR3 is built from 15 residues. The ends lost 5 bases at V and 2 bases at J; junction bases unmatched: 6. CDR1 is SNHLY, CDR2 FYNNEI, per germline. In nucleotides, the CDR3 is TGTGCCAGCAGTTCTGGACTAGCGGAAACCTACGAGCAGTACTTC. Protein sequence: CASSSGLAETYEQYF.

The chain joins TRBV12-5 to TRBJ2-7; 10 bases align to TRBD2. This CDR3 region has 19 residues. Per the germline V gene, CDR1 is LGHNT and CDR2 is FRNRAP. The V and J ends lost 2 bases and 5 bases, in that order; junction bases with no gene match: 18. This chain's CDR3 is CASGLNSLLASGRAHEQYF. As DNA, the CDR3 is TGTGCTAGTGGTTTGAACTCGTTACTCGCCAGCGGGAGGGCTCACGAGCAGTACTTC.

The chain recombines TRBV2 with TRBJ2-7; tentatively, D is TRBD1 (6 bases). Looked up from germline, CDR1 is SNHLY and CDR2 is FYNNEI. The length of the CDR3 is 14 residues. The V end lost 7 bases, the J end lost 2 bases, and 15 bases lay between the germline ends. In DNA, the CDR3 is TGTGCCAGCAAACTCCTCAGGGGTGCCTACGAGCAGTACTTC. As protein: CASKLLRGAYEQYF. The variable domain in full, with the rest retrieved from reference TRBV2 and TRBJ2-7, is EPEVTQTPSHQVTQMGQEVILRCVPISNHLYFYWYRQILGQKVEFLVSFYNNEISEKSEIFDDQFSVERPDGSNFTLKIRSTKLEDSAMYFCASKLLRGAYEQYFGPGTRLTVT.